The clone carrying this T cell receptor (beta chain) was recorded once. Its antigen is still unknown. The sample belongs to a study of vaccination effects on CD4 cells after COVID-19. Method: immunoSEQ multiplex PCR; TCRdb's copy keeps in-frame clones and lacks some. The sample has tens of thousands of clones; 70% to 85% are singletons. Sequencing was preceded by expansion of antigen-specific CD4+ T cells with viral peptide pools in the ViraFEST assay. Culture proceeded for 10 days, and CD4+ T cells were then isolated. Prior SARS-CoV-2 infection was absent in the vaccine recipients, as shown by negative nucleocapsid antibodies. The germline V gene has CDR1 DFQATT and CDR2 SNEGSKA (reference sequence). The V gene lost 3 bases and the J gene lost 0 bases, with 9 bases spanning the gap. The CDR3 is 14 amino acids.

This sample comprised CD4+ T cells from PBMCs cultured with HCoV-NL63 spike peptides, obtained before COVID-19 vaccination. The V call is TRBV20-1, the J call TRBJ1-5, with D uncertain. The receptor's source is a human donor who received a COVID-19 vaccine. DNA of the CDR3: TGCAGTGCTAGTGATTATATTAGCAATCAGCCCCAGCATTTT. This translates into CSASDYISNQPQHF.